These 19 T cell receptor beta chains came from one sample sequenced in a study of blood T cell repertoires in COVID-19. The protocol was immunoSEQ multiplex PCR, while the TCRdb copy is restricted to in-frame clones and leaves out a portion. Counted here are 150,000 to 200,000 clones, over 65% occurring once; the ten biggest clones make up roughly 8.3%. Sequences were obtained from peripheral blood. The receptors come from a man aged 55 to 70 with acute or convalescent COVID-19.

This clone appeared a single time. This chain connects TRBV3-1 (or the pseudogene TRBV3-2) to TRBJ2-7; TRBD2 might be the D (6 bases). V was shortened by 0 bases and J by 0 bases, with 12 bases between the two germline ends. From germline, CDR1 is LGHDT and CDR2 YNNKEL (reference sequence). The CDR3 has 16 amino acids. CDR3 in amino acids: CASSQDPAGSSYEQYF. CDR3 DNA: TGTGCCAGCAGCCAAGATCCGGCCGGGAGCTCCTACGAGCAGTACTTC.

This chain links TRBV4-3 with TRBJ2-1, with 7 bases that match TRBD1. The germline V gene has CDR1 LGHNA and CDR2 YSLEER. This CDR3 is built from 15 residues. With 4 bases clipped from V and 7 bases from J, the junction kept 10 bases outside the gene matches. The CDR3 is CASSLSGTVKNEQFF. As DNA, the CDR3 is TGCGCCAGCAGCCTGTCCGGGACAGTAAAGAATGAGCAGTTCTTC.

The J gene is TRBJ2-5, the V gene TRBV7-2, with TRBD2 identical over 7 bases. The CDR3 sequence is 15 residues long. J was trimmed by 5 bases and V by 6 bases; bases with no gene match: 12. Germline-derived CDR1 and CDR2 are SGHTA and FQGNSA. DNA of the CDR3: TGTGCCAGCAGGGTATCGGGCGGGGGAAGTGAGACCCAGTACTTC. The encoded protein is CASRVSGGGSETQYF. Full variable domain (rest looked up from reference TRBV7-2 and TRBJ2-5): GAGVSQSPSNKVTEKGKDVELRCDPISGHTALYWYRQSLGQGLEFLIYFQGNSAPDKSGLPSDRFSAERTGGSVSTLTIQRTQQEDSAVYLCASRVSGGGSETQYFGPGTRLLVL.

The chain joins TRBV29-1 to TRBJ2-1; D remains ambiguous. The germline V gene has CDR1 SQVTM and CDR2 ANQGSEA. Trimming pared 5 bases from V and 10 bases from J, leaving 18 bases between. This CDR3 is 13 amino acids long. CDR3: CSVRVAAAMEQFF. CDR3 sequence (DNA): TGCAGCGTTCGGGTGGCGGCCGCCATGGAGCAGTTCTTC.

The rearrangement joins TRBV18 to TRBJ2-1, with 13 bases fitting TRBD2. Germline values: CDR1 KGHSH, CDR2 LQKENI. This CDR3 is built from 16 residues. J gave up 3 bases and V 3 bases, and 2 bases lay outside the gene matches. DNA for the CDR3: TGTGCCAGCTCACCGGGACTAGCGGGAAGCTACAATGAGCAGTTCTTC. Translation gives CASSPGLAGSYNEQFF.

In this sample, this clone turned up a few times. The genes are TRBV6-2 or TRBV6-3 and TRBJ2-1; TRBD1 matches at 7 bases. The CDR3 runs 13 residues. Trimming took 8 bases from V and 4 from J; bases not matched to a gene: 5. CDR1 is MNHEY, CDR2 SVGEGT, per germline. The CDR3 DNA sequence: TGTGCCAGCCGCCGGGACAGATACAATGAGCAGTTCTTC. This codes for CASRRDRYNEQFF.

V usage is TRBV4-1 and J usage is TRBJ2-1, with D perhaps TRBD1 (6 bases). This CDR3 contains 15 residues. The V and J ends lost 4 bases and 4 bases respectively, with 14 bases between them. CDR1 MGHRA and CDR2 YSYEKL come from the germline V gene. The CDR3 DNA reads as TGCGCCAGCAGCCGACAGGCAGGGAGTTACAATGAGCAGTTCTTC. This translates into CASSRQAGSYNEQFF.

This chain uses TRBV30 with TRBJ2-4; 10 bases are shared with TRBD2. This CDR3 region has 15 residues. Germline CDR1 is GTSNPN and CDR2 is SVGIG (reference sequence). J lost 0 bases, V lost 8 bases, and 7 bases had no gene match. This chain's CDR3 is CAGAGGNLAKNIQYF. CDR3 sequence (DNA): TGTGCCGGAGCGGGGGGGAACCTAGCCAAAAACATTCAGTACTTC.

The V gene is TRBV10-3, the J gene TRBJ2-1, with a possible D match to TRBD2 (5 bases). Deletions cut 8 bases from V and 1 base from J, with 9 bases between. CDR3 length: 13 residues. Germline loops: CDR1 ENHRY, CDR2 SYGVKD. This chain's CDR3 is CAIGRDSYNEQFF. The CDR3 DNA reads TGTGCCATCGGACGGGATTCCTACAATGAGCAGTTCTTC.

The V and J genes are TRBV19 and TRBJ2-1, with D perhaps TRBD1 (7 bases). The V gene's germline CDR1 is LNHDA and CDR2 SQIVND (reference sequence). The V end lost 3 bases, the J end lost 14 bases, and 14 bases lay between the germline ends. The CDR3 is 12 amino acids. In DNA form, the CDR3 reads TGTGCCAGTAGTATCGGCGGGACAGCGAAGTTCTTC. Residues: CASSIGGTAKFF.

The chain has TRBV7-2 and TRBJ2-3, with a possible D match to TRBD1 (7 bases). This CDR3 is 12 amino acids long. Per the germline V gene, CDR1 is SGHTA and CDR2 is FQGNSA. V lost 5 bases and J lost 6, with 9 bases in between. The CDR3 here is CASSQGGDTQYF. DNA of the CDR3: TGTGCCAGCAGCCAGGGGGGTGATACGCAGTATTTT.

This chain links TRBV18 with TRBJ2-5, with 11 nucleotides matching TRBD2. The germline V gene has CDR1 KGHSH and CDR2 LQKENI. Trimming took 6 bases from V and 3 from J; bases not matched to a gene: 3. The CDR3 extends over 14 amino acids. The CDR3 loop is CASSALAGEETQYF. The CDR3 coding sequence is TGTGCCAGCTCGGCACTAGCGGGGGAAGAGACCCAGTACTTC.

The gene calls are TRBV29-1 and TRBJ2-1; D uncertain. The CDR3 totals 11 residues. V dropped 8 bases and J dropped 7 bases, with 12 bases sitting between them. Per germline, CDR1 SQVTM and CDR2 ANQGSEA. The CDR3 spells CSPRDVNEQFF. In DNA, the CDR3 is TGCAGCCCCCGAGATGTAAATGAGCAGTTCTTC.

The chain recombines TRBV7-9 with TRBJ1-1; the D gene is possibly TRBD1 (6 bases). Germline CDR1 and CDR2: SEHNR and FQNEAQ (reference sequence). This CDR3 has 13 amino acids. V was clipped by 2 bases and J by 8 bases, with 12 bases between them. The CDR3 nucleotides are TGTGCCAGCAGCTTACGTAGACAGGCCGAAGCTTTCTTT. Protein product: CASSLRRQAEAFF. The entire variable domain, with the rest obtained from reference TRBV7-9 and TRBJ1-1, is as follows: DTGVSQNPRHKITKRGQNVTFRCDPISEHNRLYWYRQTLGQGPEFLTYFQNEAQLEKSRLLSDRFSAERPKGSFSTLEIQRTEQGDSAMYLCASSLRRQAEAFFGQGTRLTVV.

The J gene is TRBJ2-4, the V gene TRBV4-1; no clear D. V dropped 1 base and J dropped 1 base, with 5 bases sitting between them. This CDR3 has 14 amino acids. Per germline, CDR1 MGHRA and CDR2 YSYEKL. The chain's CDR3 is CASSQVLAKNIQYF. The CDR3 DNA reads as TGCGCCAGCAGCCAAGTATTGGCCAAAAACATTCAGTACTTC.

The chain has TRBV4-3 and TRBJ2-5, with TRBD1 identical over 7 bases. Germline V gene lookup returns CDR1 LGHNA and CDR2 YSLEER. J lost 5 bases, V lost 0 bases, and 6 bases had no gene match. This CDR3 contains 15 residues. CDR3 sequence: CASSQEQGILETQYF. The CDR3, as DNA: TGCGCCAGCAGCCAAGAACAGGGGATACTGGAGACCCAGTACTTC.

The sample holds many counts of this clone. This chain uses TRBV14 with TRBJ2-3; weak D call: TRBD2 (6 bases). CDR1 and CDR2 from the germline V gene are SGHDN and FVKESK. There are 14 residues in the CDR3. V was cut by 1 base and J by 4 bases, with 9 bases left in between. The DNA of the CDR3 is TGTGCCAGCAGCCAAGTCCTAGCGTCAGATACGCAGTATTTT. Protein sequence: CASSQVLASDTQYF.

This clone was detected once. The V gene is TRBV27, the J gene TRBJ1-3, with 9 bases identical to TRBD1. CDR1 is MNHEY, CDR2 SMNVEV, per germline (reference sequence). J lost 0 bases, V lost 6 bases, and 9 bases had no gene match. This CDR3 comprises 17 residues. The CDR3, as DNA: TGTGCCAGCAGCTTTACCGGGACAGGGATCTCTGGAAACACCATATATTTT. Its translation is CASSFTGTGISGNTIYF.

V gene TRBV5-8 combines with J gene TRBJ2-3; 8 nucleotides line up with TRBD1. The CDR3 is 15 residues long. Trimming took 4 bases from V and 2 from J; bases not matched to a gene: 6. Germline V gene lookup returns CDR1 SGHTS and CDR2 YDEGEE. CDR3 in amino acids: CASSPRTGHTDTQYF. The CDR3 DNA reads TGTGCCAGCAGCCCGAGGACAGGGCACACAGATACGCAGTATTTT.